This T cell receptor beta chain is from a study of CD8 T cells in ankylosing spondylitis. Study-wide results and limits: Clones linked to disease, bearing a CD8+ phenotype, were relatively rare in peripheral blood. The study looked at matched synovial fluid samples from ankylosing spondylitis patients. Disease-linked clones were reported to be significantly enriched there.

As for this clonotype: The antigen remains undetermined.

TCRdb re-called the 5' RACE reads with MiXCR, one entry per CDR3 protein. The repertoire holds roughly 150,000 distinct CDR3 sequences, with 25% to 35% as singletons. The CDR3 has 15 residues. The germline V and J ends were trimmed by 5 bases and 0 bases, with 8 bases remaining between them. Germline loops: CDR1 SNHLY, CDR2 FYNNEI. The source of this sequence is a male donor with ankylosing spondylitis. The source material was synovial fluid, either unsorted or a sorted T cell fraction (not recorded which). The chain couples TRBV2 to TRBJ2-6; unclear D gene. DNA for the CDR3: TGTGCCAGCAGTCTGTCACCCTCTGGGGCCAACGTCCTGACTTTC. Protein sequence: CASSLSPSGANVLTF. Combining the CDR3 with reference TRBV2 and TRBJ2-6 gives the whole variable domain EPEVTQTPSHQVTQMGQEVILRCVPISNHLYFYWYRQILGQKVEFLVSFYNNEISEKSEIFDDQFSVERPDGSNFTLKIRSTKLEDSAMYFCASSLSPSGANVLTFGAGSRLTVL.